The present entry profiles one T cell receptor beta chain with its context. This clone's antigen is unknown. Nothing much larger sits one base from this clone, and base qualities are not available. The sample comes from a study (dated 2022 in TCRdb). PBMCs were isolated from peripheral blood, and genomic DNA from unsorted PBMCs was used for TCR beta sequencing. Survey-level sequencing on the immunoSEQ platform was used to profile the TCR beta chain repertoires. In the authors' own workflow: Repertoire diversity was quantified as the inverse Simpson index, and CDR3 amino acid length spectratypes and V-J pairing frequencies were compared. TCR beta CDR3 sequences were matched against VDJdb to annotate clonotypes specific to SARS-CoV-2, CMV, influenza A and EBV. This is the immuneACCESS table as TCRdb keeps it, with only in-frame sequences that have V and J called. A part of the clones is gone; compared with another copy, unresolved V genes explain less than half, and the rest is unexplained. D and trimming were read from the DNA, whereas the V and J calls and clone size are those reported in that table. In this sample the table shows 45,000 to 60,000 clones, 85% to 95% of which occur a single time. Together, the top ten hold about 10% of the sample.

Reading from cysteine to phenylalanine, the CDR3 counts 14 amino acids. The kept DNA is CDR3 alone, 42 bases in frame from the first base. V loses 2 bases, J loses 0 bases, and the germline ends lie 7 bases apart. CDR1 and CDR2 were assigned from the germline V gene (reference sequence) as MNHEY and SMNVEV. Points the paper makes about the study in general: According to the authors, more investigation is needed, including longitudinal sampling and evaluation of a control group.

The sequence links TRBV27 to TRBJ1-1; the D gene is perhaps TRBD1, from 6 matching bases. The sequence derives from a man in his forties with rheumatoid arthritis. The sample consisted of PBMCs. The CDR3 protein sequence reads: CASSLTGLNTEAFF. The DNA reads as follows: TGTGCCAGCAGTTTAACAGGGCTGAACACTGAAGCTTTCTTT.